The T cell receptor (beta chain) described here comes from a study of cytomegalovirus exposure and HLA in healthy donors. Study conclusions and caveats: With later analysis, a missense DCLRE1C variant became linked to TCR beta V- and J-gene trimming. The authors excluded some V segments, including TRBV6-2 and TRBV6-3, as indistinguishable.

Vbeta (60) and Jbeta (13) primers were used in the PCR. Here immunoSEQ multiplex PCR was the method, and the copy in TCRdb shows in-frame clones only, minus some. Of roughly 120,000 clones in the sample, 65% to 90% were seen once. Remarks on this clone: The antigen is not known.

CDR1 is KGHSH, CDR2 LQKENI, per germline. V was clipped by 3 bases and J by 1 base, with 11 bases between them. The CDR3 covers 15 residues. The rearrangement uses TRBV18 and TRBJ2-3; a possible D gene is TRBD2 (7 bases). The sample consisted of PBMCs. This TCR came from a woman younger than 30 in good health and CMV-seropositive. DNA of the CDR3: TGTGCCAGCTCACCCCGCGGGGGCCGCACAGATACGCAGTATTTT. Translating it yields CASSPRGGRTDTQYF.